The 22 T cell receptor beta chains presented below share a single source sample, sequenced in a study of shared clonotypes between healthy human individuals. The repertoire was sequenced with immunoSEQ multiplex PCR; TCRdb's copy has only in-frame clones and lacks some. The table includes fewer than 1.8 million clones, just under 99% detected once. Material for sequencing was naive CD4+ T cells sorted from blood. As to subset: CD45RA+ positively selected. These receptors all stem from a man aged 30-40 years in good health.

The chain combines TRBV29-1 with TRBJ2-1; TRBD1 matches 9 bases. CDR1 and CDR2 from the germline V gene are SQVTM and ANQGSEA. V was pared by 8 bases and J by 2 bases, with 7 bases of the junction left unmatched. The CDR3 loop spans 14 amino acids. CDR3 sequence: CSLGRDRAYNEQFF. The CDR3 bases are TGCAGCCTGGGGAGGGACAGGGCCTACAATGAGCAGTTCTTC.

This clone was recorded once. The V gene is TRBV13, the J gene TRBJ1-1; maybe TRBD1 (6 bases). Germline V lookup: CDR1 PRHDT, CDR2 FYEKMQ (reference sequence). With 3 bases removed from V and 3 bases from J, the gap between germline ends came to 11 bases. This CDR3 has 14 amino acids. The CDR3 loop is CASSFGGRDTEAFF. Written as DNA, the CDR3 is TGTGCCAGCAGCTTCGGGGGGCGGGACACTGAAGCTTTCTTT.

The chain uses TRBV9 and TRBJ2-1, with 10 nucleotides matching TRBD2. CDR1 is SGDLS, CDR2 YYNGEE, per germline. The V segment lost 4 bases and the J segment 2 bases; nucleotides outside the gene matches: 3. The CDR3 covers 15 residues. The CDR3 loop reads CASSISGRAYNEQFF. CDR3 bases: TGTGCCAGCAGCATCAGCGGGAGGGCCTACAATGAGCAGTTCTTC. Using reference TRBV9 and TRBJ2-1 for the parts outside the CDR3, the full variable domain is DSGVTQTPKHLITATGQRVTLRCSPRSGDLSVYWYQQSLDQGLQFLIQYYNGEERAKGNILERFSAQQFPDLHSELNLSSLELGDSALYFCASSISGRAYNEQFFGPGTRLTVL.

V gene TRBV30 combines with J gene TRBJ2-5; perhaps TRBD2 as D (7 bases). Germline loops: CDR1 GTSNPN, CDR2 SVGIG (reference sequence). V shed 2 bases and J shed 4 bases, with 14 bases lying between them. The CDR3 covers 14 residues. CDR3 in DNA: TGTGCCTGGAGTCCCTCGGGGGGCGGAGAGACCCAGTACTTC. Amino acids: CAWSPSGGGETQYF.

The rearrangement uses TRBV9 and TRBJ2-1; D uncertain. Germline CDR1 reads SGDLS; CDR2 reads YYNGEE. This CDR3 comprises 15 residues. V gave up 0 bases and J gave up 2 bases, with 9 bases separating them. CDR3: CASSVAVEAYNEQFF. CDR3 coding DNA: TGTGCCAGCAGCGTAGCGGTCGAAGCCTACAATGAGCAGTTCTTC.

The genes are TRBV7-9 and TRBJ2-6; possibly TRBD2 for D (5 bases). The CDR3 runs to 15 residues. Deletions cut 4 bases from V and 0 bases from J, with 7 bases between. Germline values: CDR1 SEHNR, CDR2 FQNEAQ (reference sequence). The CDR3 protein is CASSSDYSGANVLTF. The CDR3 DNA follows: TGTGCCAGCAGCTCTGACTACTCTGGGGCCAACGTCCTGACTTTC. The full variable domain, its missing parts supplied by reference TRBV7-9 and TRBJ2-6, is DTGVSQNPRHKITKRGQNVTFRCDPISEHNRLYWYRQTLGQGPEFLTYFQNEAQLEKSRLLSDRFSAERPKGSFSTLEIQRTEQGDSAMYLCASSSDYSGANVLTFGAGSRLTVL.

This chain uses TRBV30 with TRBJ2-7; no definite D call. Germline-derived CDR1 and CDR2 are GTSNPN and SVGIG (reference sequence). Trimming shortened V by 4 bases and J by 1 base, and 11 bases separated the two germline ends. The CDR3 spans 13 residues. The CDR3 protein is CAWKPPLSYEQYF. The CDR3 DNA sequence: TGTGCCTGGAAGCCCCCCCTATCCTACGAGCAGTACTTC.

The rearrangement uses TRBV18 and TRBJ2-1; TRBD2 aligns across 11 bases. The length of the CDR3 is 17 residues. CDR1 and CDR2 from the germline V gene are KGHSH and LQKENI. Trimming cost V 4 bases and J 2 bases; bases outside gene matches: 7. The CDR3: CASSQEILAGAYNEQFF. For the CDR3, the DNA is TGTGCCAGCTCACAAGAAATACTAGCGGGAGCCTACAATGAGCAGTTCTTC.

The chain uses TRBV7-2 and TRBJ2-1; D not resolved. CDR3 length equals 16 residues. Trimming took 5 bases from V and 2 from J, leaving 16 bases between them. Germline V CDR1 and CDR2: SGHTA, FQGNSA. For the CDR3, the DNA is TGTGCCAGCAGCGCGAAAGTGAGGCTAACCTACAATGAGCAGTTCTTC. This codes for CASSAKVRLTYNEQFF.

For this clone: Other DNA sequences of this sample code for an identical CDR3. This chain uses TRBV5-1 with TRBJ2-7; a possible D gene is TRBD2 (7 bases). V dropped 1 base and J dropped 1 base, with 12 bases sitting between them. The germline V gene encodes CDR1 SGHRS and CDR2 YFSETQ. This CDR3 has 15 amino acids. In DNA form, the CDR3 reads TGCGCCAGCAGCTTGTTAGGGGGAGGGTCCTACGAGCAGTACTTC. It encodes CASSLLGGGSYEQYF.

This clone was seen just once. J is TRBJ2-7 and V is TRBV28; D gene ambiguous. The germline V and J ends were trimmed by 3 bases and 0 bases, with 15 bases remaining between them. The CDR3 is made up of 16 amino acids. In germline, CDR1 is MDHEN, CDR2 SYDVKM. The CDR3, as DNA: TGTGCCAGCAGTTTCCCCATAAAGAAGGCCTCCTACGAGCAGTACTTC. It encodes CASSFPIKKASYEQYF.

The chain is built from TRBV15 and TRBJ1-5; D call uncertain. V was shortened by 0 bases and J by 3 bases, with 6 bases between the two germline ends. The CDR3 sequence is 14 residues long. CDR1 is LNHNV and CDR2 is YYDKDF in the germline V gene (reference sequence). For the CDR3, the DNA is TGTGCCACCAGCAGAGAGGCCTTCAATCAGCCCCAGCATTTT. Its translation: CATSREAFNQPQHF.

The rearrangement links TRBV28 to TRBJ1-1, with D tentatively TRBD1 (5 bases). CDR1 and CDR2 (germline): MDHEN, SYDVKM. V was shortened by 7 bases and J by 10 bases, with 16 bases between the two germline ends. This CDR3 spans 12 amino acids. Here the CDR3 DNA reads TGTGCCAGCATTCGGGGCCAAAGTGGAGCTTTCTTT. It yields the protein CASIRGQSGAFF. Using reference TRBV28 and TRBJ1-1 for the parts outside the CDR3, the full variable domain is DVKVTQSSRYLVKRTGEKVFLECVQDMDHENMFWYRQDPGLGLRLIYFSYDVKMKEKGDIPEGYSVSREKKERFSLILESASTNQTSMYLCASIRGQSGAFFGQGTRLTVV.

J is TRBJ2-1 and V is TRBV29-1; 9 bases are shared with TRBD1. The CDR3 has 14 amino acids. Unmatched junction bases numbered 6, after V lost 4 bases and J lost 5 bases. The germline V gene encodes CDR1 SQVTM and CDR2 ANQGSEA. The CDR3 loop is CSVAGTGYNNEQFF. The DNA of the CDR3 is TGCAGCGTTGCCGGGACAGGGTATAACAATGAGCAGTTCTTC.

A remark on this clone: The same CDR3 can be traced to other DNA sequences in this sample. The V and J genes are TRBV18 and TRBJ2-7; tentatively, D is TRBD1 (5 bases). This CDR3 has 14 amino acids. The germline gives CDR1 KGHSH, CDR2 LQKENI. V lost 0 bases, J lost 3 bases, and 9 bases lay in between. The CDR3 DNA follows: TGTGCCAGCTCACCACCCCAGGGCGGCTACGAGCAGTACTTC. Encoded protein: CASSPPQGGYEQYF. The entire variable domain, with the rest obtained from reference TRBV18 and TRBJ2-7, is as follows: NAGVMQNPRHLVRRRGQEARLRCSPMKGHSHVYWYRQLPEEGLKFMVYLQKENIIDESGMPKERFSAEFPKEGPSILRIQQVVRGDSAAYFCASSPPQGGYEQYFGPGTRLTVT.

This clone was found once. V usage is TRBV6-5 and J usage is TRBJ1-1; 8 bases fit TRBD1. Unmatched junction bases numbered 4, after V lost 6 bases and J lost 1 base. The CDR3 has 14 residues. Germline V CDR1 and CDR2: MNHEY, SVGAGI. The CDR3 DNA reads TGTGCCAGCAGACGGGACAGGCGGAACACTGAAGCTTTCTTT. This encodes CASRRDRRNTEAFF.

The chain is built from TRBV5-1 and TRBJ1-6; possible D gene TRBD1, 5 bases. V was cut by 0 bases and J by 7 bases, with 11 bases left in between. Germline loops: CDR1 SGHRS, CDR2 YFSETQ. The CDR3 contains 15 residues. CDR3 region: CASSLEGRENSPLHF. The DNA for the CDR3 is TGCGCCAGCAGCTTGGAAGGCAGGGAGAATTCACCCCTCCACTTT.

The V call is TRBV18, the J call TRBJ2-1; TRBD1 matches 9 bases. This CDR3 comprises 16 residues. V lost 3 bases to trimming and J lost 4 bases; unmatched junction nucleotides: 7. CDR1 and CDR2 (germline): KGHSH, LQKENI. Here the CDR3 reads CASSPDPGQGYNEQFF. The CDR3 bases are TGTGCCAGCTCACCCGATCCGGGACAGGGATACAATGAGCAGTTCTTC. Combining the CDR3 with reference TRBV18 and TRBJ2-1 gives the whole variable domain NAGVMQNPRHLVRRRGQEARLRCSPMKGHSHVYWYRQLPEEGLKFMVYLQKENIIDESGMPKERFSAEFPKEGPSILRIQQVVRGDSAAYFCASSPDPGQGYNEQFFGPGTRLTVL.

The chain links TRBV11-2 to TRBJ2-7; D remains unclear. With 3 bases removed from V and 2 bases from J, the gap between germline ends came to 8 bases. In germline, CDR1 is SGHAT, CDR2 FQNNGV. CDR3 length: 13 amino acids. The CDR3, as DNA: TGTGCCAGCAGCTTCGGAAAACCCTACGAGCAGTACTTC. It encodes CASSFGKPYEQYF.

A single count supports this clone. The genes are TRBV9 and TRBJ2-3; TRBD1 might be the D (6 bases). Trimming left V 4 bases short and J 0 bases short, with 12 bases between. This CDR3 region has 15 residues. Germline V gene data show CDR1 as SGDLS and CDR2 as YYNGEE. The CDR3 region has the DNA TGTGCCAGCAGCCGAGGGGGATCTAGCACAGATACGCAGTATTTT. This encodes CASSRGGSSTDTQYF.

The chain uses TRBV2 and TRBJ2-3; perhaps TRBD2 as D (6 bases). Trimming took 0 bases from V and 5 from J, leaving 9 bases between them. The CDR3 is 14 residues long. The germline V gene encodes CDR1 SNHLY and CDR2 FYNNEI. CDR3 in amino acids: CASSEARRGDTQYF. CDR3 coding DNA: TGTGCCAGCAGTGAAGCAAGGAGGGGAGATACGCAGTATTTT.

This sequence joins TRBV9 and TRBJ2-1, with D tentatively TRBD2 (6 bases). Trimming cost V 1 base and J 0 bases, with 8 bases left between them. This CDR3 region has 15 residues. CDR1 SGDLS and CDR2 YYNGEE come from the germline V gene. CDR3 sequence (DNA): TGTGCCAGCAGCGTAAGCGGGCCCTCCTACAATGAGCAGTTCTTC. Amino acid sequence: CASSVSGPSYNEQFF.